The T cell receptor (beta chain) under discussion was sequenced for a study of patients and donors after allogeneic stem cell transplantation. TCRdb re-derived calls from the RT-PCR reads in MiXCR, one entry per CDR3 protein. The table has roughly 940,000 distinct CDR3 sequences, 15% to 20% seen once. The sequenced sample was blood, either unsorted or a sorted T cell fraction (not recorded which). The TCR sequence derives from a human donor who was either an allogeneic HSCT recipient or a stem cell or donor lymphocyte infusion donor (not recorded which). It is not recorded whose cells these are; they may come from a transplant donor.

The CDR3 region has the DNA TGTGCCTGGAGTGTGAGCGCCCGGCGAGGGGAGCTGTTTTTT. Amino acids: CAWSVSARRGELFF. The rearrangement joins TRBV30 to TRBJ2-2; no definite D call. Between the trimmed V and J ends, which lost 0 bases and 8 bases, there was a span of 13 bases. Germline CDR1 and CDR2: GTSNPN and SVGIG (reference sequence). The CDR3 runs 14 residues.